The 2 T cell receptor beta chains reported below all come from one sample, sequenced in a study of Tregs in tolerant kidney transplant recipients. Sequencing used immunoSEQ multiplex PCR; TCRdb keeps in-frame clones, though not all of them. The sample records some 250,000 clones, about four fifths being singletons. Sequences were obtained from CD4+ T cells from blood. These receptors all stem from a human donor in good health.

This clone was detected only once. The chain has TRBV7-2 and TRBJ2-4; a weak D match, TRBD2 (6 bases). Germline V gene lookup returns CDR1 SGHTA and CDR2 FQGNSA. V was cut by 5 bases and J by 3 bases, with 23 bases left in between. This CDR3 is 18 amino acids long. The CDR3 coding sequence is TGTGCCAGCAGCGGAGGGACGGTGAATTTTTTAGGCAAAAACATTCAGTACTTC. Its protein product is CASSGGTVNFLGKNIQYF.

This sequence joins TRBV6-5 and TRBJ1-1, with 7 positions matching TRBD1. This CDR3 is built from 14 residues. Trimming removed 6 bases from V and 4 bases from J; junction bases left unmatched: 8. In germline, CDR1 is MNHEY, CDR2 SVGAGI. CDR3 loop: CASSPRGRVTEAFF. The CDR3 region has the DNA TGTGCCAGCAGCCCGAGGGGGCGGGTCACTGAAGCTTTCTTT.